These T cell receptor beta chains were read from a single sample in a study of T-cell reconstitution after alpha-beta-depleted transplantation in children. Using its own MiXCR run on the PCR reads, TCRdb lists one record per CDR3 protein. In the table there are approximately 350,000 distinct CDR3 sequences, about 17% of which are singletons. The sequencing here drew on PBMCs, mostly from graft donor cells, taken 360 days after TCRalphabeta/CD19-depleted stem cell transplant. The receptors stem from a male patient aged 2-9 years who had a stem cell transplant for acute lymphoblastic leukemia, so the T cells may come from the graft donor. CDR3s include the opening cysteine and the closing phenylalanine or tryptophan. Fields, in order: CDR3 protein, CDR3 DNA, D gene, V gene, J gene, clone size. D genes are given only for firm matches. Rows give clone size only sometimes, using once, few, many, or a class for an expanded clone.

CSAPPVTGSTDTQYF	TGCAGTGCCCCCCCGGTTACCGGCAGCACAGATACGCAGTATTTT	NA	TRBV20-1	TRBJ2-3	many
CASSQGLADTDTQYF	TGTGCCAGCAGCCAAGGGCTAGCGGACACAGATACGCAGTATTTT	TRBD2	TRBV4-2	TRBJ2-3	NA
CASSFSWTGMMEDTQYF	TGTGCCAGCAGTTTCTCCTGGACAGGGATGATGGAGGATACGCAGTATTTT	TRBD1	TRBV28	TRBJ2-3	NA
CASRFGGPTDTQYF	TGTGCCAGCCGTTTCGGAGGGCCTACAGATACGCAGTATTTT	NA	TRBV12-3/TRBV12-4	TRBJ2-3	NA
CASSYSPGALWGGELFF	TGTGCCAGCAGTTACTCTCCAGGGGCCCTTTGGGGCGGGGAGCTGTTTTTT	NA	TRBV6-5	TRBJ2-2	NA
CASTAWGLAGTETQYF	TGTGCCAGCACCGCATGGGGGCTAGCGGGAACGGAGACCCAGTACTTC	TRBD2	TRBV27	TRBJ2-5	NA
CASSLRPTLDTQYF	TGTGCCAGCAGCTTGAGGCCAACTCTAGATACGCAGTATTTT	NA	TRBV7-2	TRBJ2-3	NA
CASSLAGTGHVYEQYF	TGTGCCAGCAGCTTAGCCGGTACTGGACACGTCTACGAGCAGTACTTC	NA	TRBV7-4	TRBJ2-7	NA
CSVEGLGNIQYF	TGCAGCGTTGAAGGGTTGGGAAACATTCAGTACTTC	NA	TRBV29-1	TRBJ2-4	many
CASSQGSGGPYYEQYF	TGCGCCAGCAGCCAAGGATCGGGGGGACCCTACTACGAGCAGTACTTC	TRBD2	TRBV4-1	TRBJ2-7	NA
CASSYHNEQFF	TGTGCCAGCAGTTACCACAATGAGCAGTTCTTC	NA	TRBV6-2/TRBV6-3	TRBJ2-1	few
CASSRGPYEQYF	TGTGCCAGCAGTCGGGGTCCCTACGAGCAGTACTTC	NA	TRBV3-1	TRBJ2-7	many
CASSFLGQSRTDTQYF	TGTGCCAGCAGTTTTCTCGGACAGTCTCGCACAGATACGCAGTATTTT	NA	TRBV12-3/TRBV12-4	TRBJ2-3	many
CASTPQNGPGIQYF	TGTGCCAGTACCCCCCAGAATGGACCTGGCATTCAGTACTTC	NA	TRBV12-3/TRBV12-4	TRBJ2-4	many
CASSYSHQGTDTQYF	TGTGCCAGCAGTTACTCACACCAGGGGACAGATACGCAGTATTTT	NA	TRBV6-5	TRBJ2-3	few
CASSQIAGDGGGELSF	TGCGCCAGCAGCCAAATAGCGGGAGACGGGGGCGGGGAGCTGTCTTTT	TRBD2	TRBV4-3	TRBJ2-2	NA
CASSWRQGHREKLFF	TGCGCCAGCAGCTGGAGACAGGGACATAGGGAAAAACTGTTTTTT	TRBD1	TRBV5-1	TRBJ1-4	NA
CASSSLRTGGSEQYF	TGCGCCAGCAGCTCACTGAGGACAGGGGGCTCCGAGCAGTACTTC	TRBD1	TRBV5-1	TRBJ2-7	NA
CASSLAEGVNEQYF	TGCGCCAGCAGCTTGGCCGAGGGTGTAAACGAGCAGTACTTC	NA	TRBV5-1	TRBJ2-7	NA
CASGVGPSNTGELFF	TGTGCCAGCGGGGTCGGGCCCTCGAACACCGGGGAGCTGTTTTTT	NA	TRBV2	TRBJ2-2	NA
CASSQGPGTEFYNEQFF	TGCGCCAGCAGCCAAGGTCCCGGGACAGAGTTCTACAATGAGCAGTTCTTC	TRBD1	TRBV4-1	TRBJ2-1	NA
CASNPTGTSSYNSPLHF	TGTGCCAGCAACCCGACAGGGACCAGCTCCTATAATTCACCCCTCCACTTT	TRBD1	TRBV27	TRBJ1-6	NA
CASSSPGTGYNEQFF	TGCGCCAGCAGCTCCCCCGGGACAGGATACAATGAGCAGTTCTTC	TRBD1	TRBV5-1	TRBJ2-1	NA
CASSLAVFMEQNTGELFF	TGTGCCAGCAGCTTAGCTGTCTTTATGGAACAGAACACCGGGGAGCTGTTTTTT	NA	TRBV11-1	TRBJ2-2	once
CASSIGAGAYNEQFF	TGTGCCAGTAGTATTGGTGCGGGAGCCTACAATGAGCAGTTCTTC	TRBD2	TRBV19	TRBJ2-1	few
CASSPAGTANSPLHF	TGTGCCAGCAGCCCGGCCGGGACAGCAAATTCACCCCTCCACTTT	TRBD1	TRBV7-2	TRBJ1-6	NA
CASSQEEGLADTQYF	TGTGCCAGCAGCCAAGAAGAGGGTCTGGCAGATACGCAGTATTTT	NA	TRBV3-1	TRBJ2-3	NA
CASSGRGTSVGWGTDTQYF	TGTGCCAGCAGCGGTAGAGGGACTAGCGTAGGGTGGGGCACAGATACGCAGTATTTT	TRBD2	TRBV9	TRBJ2-3	many
CASSFSGSLYNEQFF	TGCGCCAGCAGCTTTAGCGGGAGCCTCTACAATGAGCAGTTCTTC	TRBD2	TRBV5-1	TRBJ2-1	few
CASSFLLRASNTGELFF	TGTGCCAGCAGCTTTCTTCTTCGGGCCTCGAACACCGGGGAGCTGTTTTTT	NA	TRBV5-6	TRBJ2-2	many
CASSSDLEDEQYF	TGTGCCAGCAGCTCCGACCTGGAGGACGAGCAGTACTTC	NA	TRBV7-3	TRBJ2-7	NA
CATSTGLADYEQYF	TGTGCCACCAGCACGGGACTAGCGGACTACGAGCAGTACTTC	TRBD2	TRBV15	TRBJ2-7	NA
CASSRTGANEQFF	TGTGCCAGCAGTAGGACAGGGGCGAATGAGCAGTTCTTC	TRBD1	TRBV12-3/TRBV12-4	TRBJ2-1	NA
CSVEAGEKETQYF	TGCAGCGTTGAGGCCGGGGAAAAAGAGACCCAGTACTTC	NA	TRBV29-1	TRBJ2-5	many
CASSVKSGDTQYF	TGCGCCAGCAGCGTGAAATCAGGGGATACGCAGTATTTT	NA	TRBV5-1	TRBJ2-3	many
CASSVGSGGWNEQFF	TGTGCCAGCAGCGTAGGATCAGGGGGTTGGAATGAGCAGTTCTTC	TRBD1	TRBV9	TRBJ2-1	few
CASRAAGSPLHF	TGTGCCAGCAGGGCCGCAGGGTCACCCCTCCACTTT	NA	TRBV12-3/TRBV12-4	TRBJ1-6	few
CASSPWDSQETQYF	TGCGCCAGCAGCCCTTGGGACAGCCAAGAGACCCAGTACTTC	TRBD1	TRBV5-1	TRBJ2-5	few
CASSLRVEEQFF	TGCGCCAGCAGCTTACGCGTTGAAGAGCAGTTCTTC	NA	TRBV5-1	TRBJ2-1	few
CAISASGTDNEQFF	TGTGCCATCAGTGCCTCGGGGACAGACAATGAGCAGTTCTTC	TRBD1	TRBV10-3	TRBJ2-1	few
CASSYPGTSGGEQFF	TGTGCCAGCAGTTACCCCGGGACTAGCGGTGGTGAGCAGTTCTTC	TRBD2	TRBV12-3/TRBV12-4	TRBJ2-1	NA
CSAETRGNIQYF	TGCAGCGCCGAGACGCGGGGGAACATTCAGTACTTC	TRBD2	TRBV29-1	TRBJ2-4	NA
CATNRVITDTQYF	TGTGCCACCAACCGGGTCATCACAGATACGCAGTATTTT	NA	TRBV28	TRBJ2-3	few
CASSLDLQGNTEAFF	TGCGCCAGCAGCTTGGACCTCCAGGGAAACACTGAAGCTTTCTTT	NA	TRBV5-1	TRBJ1-1	NA
CASSQAQRKSYNEQFF	TGCGCCAGCAGCCAAGCCCAAAGGAAATCCTACAATGAGCAGTTCTTC	NA	TRBV4-3	TRBJ2-1	few
CASSLSGVATNEKLFF	TGTGCCAGCAGTTTATCGGGAGTTGCAACTAATGAAAAACTGTTTTTT	NA	TRBV27	TRBJ1-4	NA
CSVQMDSTGELFF	TGCAGCGTCCAAATGGACAGCACCGGGGAGCTGTTTTTT	NA	TRBV29-1	TRBJ2-2	many
CASSLEPVSTGELFF	TGTGCCAGCAGCCTTGAACCGGTATCCACCGGGGAGCTGTTTTTT	NA	TRBV7-3	TRBJ2-2	NA
CASSELSETGSEYF	TGTGCCAGCTCCGAGCTATCGGAAACAGGGTCGGAGTACTTC	NA	TRBV18	TRBJ2-7	NA
CASSGDSLNEKLFF	TGTGCCAGCAGCGGGGACAGCCTAAATGAAAAACTGTTTTTT	TRBD1	TRBV2	TRBJ1-4	many
CASSQDVGNEQYF	TGTGCCAGCAGCCAAGATGTTGGAAACGAGCAGTACTTC	NA	TRBV4-2	TRBJ2-7	NA
CAISESGQDYGYTF	TGTGCCATCAGTGAGTCGGGACAGGACTATGGCTACACCTTC	TRBD1	TRBV10-3	TRBJ1-2	few